This T cell receptor (beta chain) was sequenced during a study of control samples from healthy donors and cancer patients. Per germline, CDR1 MGHRA and CDR2 YSYEKL. V was cut by 0 bases and J by 0 bases, with 12 bases left in between. CDR3 length: 17 residues. Profiled with immunoSEQ multiplex PCR; TCRdb holds only in-frame clones, not every one. Found here are 55,000 to 85,000 clones, 80% to 90% of them singletons; the top ten hold approximately 2.5%. The TCR sequence derives from a woman between 50 and 59 years old with head and neck cancer. The specimen sequenced was PBMCs. The chain couples TRBV4-1 to TRBJ2-1, with D unclear. The CDR3: CASSQDPRVGSYNEQFF. The CDR3 DNA is TGCGCCAGCAGCCAAGACCCCCGGGTAGGCTCCTACAATGAGCAGTTCTTC.